A selection of T cell receptor beta chains follows, all from one sample in a study of blood T cells in healthy people across ages. TCRdb called the 5' RACE reads again in MiXCR, with one record for every CDR3 protein. The table lists 850,000 to 1,000,000 distinct CDR3 sequences, 51% of them singletons. The sequencing sample was made of blood. The receptors shown here come from a woman in her fifties or sixties in good health. CDR3s include the opening cysteine and the closing phenylalanine or tryptophan. The D gene is left open where the match is weak. Rows may omit the clone size; those that give it use once, few, many or a size class.

V	D	size	J	CDR3	DNA
TRBV4-3	NA	many	TRBJ2-5	CASSRRVGIPEETQYF	TGCGCCAGCAGCCGAAGGGTGGGCATTCCCGAGGAGACCCAGTACTTC
TRBV27	TRBD1	few	TRBJ2-7	CASSFSGGAGGEQYF	TGTGCCAGCAGTTTTTCAGGGGGCGCCGGGGGCGAGCAGTACTTC
TRBV24-1	TRBD1	NA	TRBJ1-2	CATSDKTRTGRLYGYTF	TGTGCCACCAGTGATAAAACCCGGACAGGCCGACTCTATGGCTACACCTTC
TRBV7-2	TRBD2	NA	TRBJ2-7	CASSLGASSGRTYEQYF	TGTGCCAGCAGCTTGGGGGCCTCTAGCGGGAGGACCTACGAGCAGTACTTC
TRBV18	NA	once	TRBJ2-3	CASSPPVAAAGYTQYF	TGTGCCAGCTCACCACCGGTAGCGGCCGCTGGATATACGCAGTATTTT
TRBV7-2	TRBD2	NA	TRBJ2-3	CASSVGGRLDTQYF	TGTGCCAGCAGCGTAGGCGGGAGGCTAGATACGCAGTATTTT
TRBV20-1	TRBD1	NA	TRBJ2-5	CSAKKPGQQETQYF	TGCAGTGCAAAAAAACCGGGACAGCAAGAGACCCAGTACTTC
TRBV2	NA	few	TRBJ2-4	CASDGIRAKNIQYF	TGTGCCAGCGATGGGATTAGGGCCAAAAACATTCAGTACTTC
TRBV24-1	NA	NA	TRBJ2-1	CATRDWAEVHEQFF	TGTGCCACCAGGGATTGGGCTGAGGTCCATGAGCAGTTCTTC
TRBV10-3	TRBD2	NA	TRBJ2-7	CAITRTSGCEQYF	TGTGCCATCACCAGGACTAGCGGCTGCGAGCAGTACTTC
TRBV27	NA	NA	TRBJ2-1	CASGSSGAYNEQFF	TGTGCCAGCGGCAGTAGCGGAGCGTACAATGAGCAGTTCTTC
TRBV4-1	TRBD2	few	TRBJ2-7	CASSPGSASGIYEQYF	TGCGCCAGCAGCCCCGGTTCGGCTAGCGGGATATACGAGCAGTACTTC
TRBV28	NA	NA	TRBJ2-3	CASSSPRGSSINTQYF	TGTGCCAGCAGTTCCCCTCGAGGTAGCTCCATAAATACGCAGTATTTT
TRBV4-1	TRBD1	few	TRBJ1-5	CASSPRQGASQPQHF	TGCGCCAGCAGCCCCCGACAGGGGGCTTCTCAGCCCCAGCATTTT
TRBV12-3/TRBV12-4	NA	NA	TRBJ1-1	CASNLGQKAFF	TGTGCCAGCAACTTGGGGCAGAAAGCTTTCTTT
TRBV20-1	TRBD2	NA	TRBJ2-7	CSARDLGGISYEQYF	TGCAGTGCTAGAGATTTGGGGGGGATCAGCTACGAGCAGTACTTC
TRBV5-1	NA	few	TRBJ2-3	CASSVGSYTDTQYF	TGCGCCAGCAGCGTGGGGTCCTACACAGATACGCAGTATTTT
TRBV29-1	NA	NA	TRBJ2-3	CSLTQGCTDTQYF	TGCAGCCTCACCCAGGGGTGTACAGATACGCAGTATTTT
TRBV29-1	NA	NA	TRBJ1-2	CSVASNYGYTF	TGCAGCGTTGCCAGTAACTATGGCTACACCTTC
TRBV15	NA	NA	TRBJ1-4	CATSRETGPNEKLFF	TGTGCCACCAGCAGGGAAACAGGGCCTAATGAAAAACTGTTTTTT
TRBV5-1	NA	few	TRBJ2-7	CASSLEAGTYYEQYF	TGCGCCAGCAGCTTGGAGGCAGGGACCTACTACGAGCAGTACTTC
TRBV12-3/TRBV12-4	TRBD2	NA	TRBJ2-1	CASRSGGRAYNEQFF	TGTGCCAGCAGATCGGGCGGGAGGGCCTACAATGAGCAGTTCTTC
TRBV27	NA	many	TRBJ2-7	CASSLSGEQYF	TGTGCCAGCAGTTTATCGGGAGAGCAGTACTTC
TRBV20-1	NA	NA	TRBJ2-7	CSALGHGGYEQYF	TGCAGTGCCTTGGGACACGGAGGCTACGAGCAGTACTTC
TRBV27	TRBD2	few	TRBJ2-5	CASSSIAGGPPGTQYF	TGTGCCAGCAGTTCCATAGCGGGAGGCCCCCCAGGAACCCAGTACTTC
TRBV20-1	TRBD2	NA	TRBJ2-3	CSAMTSGPTDTQYF	TGCAGTGCCATGACTAGCGGACCGACAGATACGCAGTATTTT